The rows below give T cell receptor beta chains drawn from one sample of a study of TIL therapy for anti-PD-1-resistant metastatic lung cancer. The table came from immunoSEQ multiplex PCR; TCRdb's copy has only in-frame clones and leaves some out. The sample holds tens of thousands of clones, 70% to 80% seen once. The starting material was blood, obtained at baseline. The receptor set was obtained from a man between 65 and 85 years old with non-small cell lung cancer. CDR3s include the opening cysteine and the closing phenylalanine or tryptophan. Fields, in order: D gene, clone size, J gene, V gene, CDR3 protein, CDR3 DNA. The D gene is left open where the match is weak. The size entry is marked missing in some rows and otherwise reads once, few, many or a size class.

>-|-|TRBJ1-6|TRBV28
CASSLPPTGVGSPLHF
TGTGCCAGCAGTTTACCCCCCACTGGGGTTGGATCACCCCTCCACTTT
>-|-|TRBJ2-6|TRBV11-2
CASSLGLSGANVLTF
TGTGCCAGCAGCTTAGGGCTCTCTGGGGCCAACGTCCTGACTTTC
>-|-|TRBJ2-4|TRBV5-4
CASSPFGGRAKNIQYF
TGTGCCAGCAGCCCCTTTGGGGGAAGGGCCAAAAACATTCAGTACTTC
>-|-|TRBJ1-1|TRBV5-1
CASSLRAGGDTEAFF
TGCGCCAGCAGCTTGCGGGCCGGGGGGGACACTGAAGCTTTCTTT
>-|-|TRBJ1-4|TRBV27
CASSSYSTFNEKLFF
TGTGCCAGCAGTAGCTACAGCACCTTCAATGAAAAACTGTTTTTT
>-|few|TRBJ1-1|TRBV29-1
CSVLRGGVNTEAFF
TGCAGTGTCCTTAGGGGGGGGGTGAACACTGAAGCTTTCTTT
>-|-|TRBJ2-4|TRBV2
CASTYQAGVLAKNIQYF
TGTGCCAGCACCTACCAAGCAGGGGTGCTAGCCAAAAACATTCAGTACTTC
>-|once|TRBJ2-5|TRBV11-2
CASSLDQGLLGAQYF
TGTGCCAGCAGCTTAGATCAGGGCCTCCTGGGGGCCCAGTACTTC
>-|medium-sized|TRBJ1-6|TRBV12-2
CAREPGVYNSPLHF
TGTGCAAGAGAACCGGGAGTTTATAATTCACCCCTCCACTTT
>-|-|TRBJ2-7|TRBV9
CASSVEDRGEQYF
TGTGCCAGCAGCGTTGAGGATCGTGGAGAGCAGTACTTC
>-|-|TRBJ2-7|TRBV6-5
CASSYGYRYEQYF
TGTGCCAGCAGTTACGGCTACCGCTACGAGCAGTACTTC
>TRBD2|-|TRBJ2-3|TRBV19
CASNPSGGDTQYF
TGTGCCAGTAACCCTAGCGGAGGGGATACGCAGTATTTT
>-|-|TRBJ2-7|TRBV5-6
CASSLRTQGEQYF
TGTGCCAGCAGCTTGAGAACTCAGGGCGAGCAGTACTTC
>-|-|TRBJ1-5|TRBV15
CATSRDHPQGGNQPQHF
TGTGCCACCAGCAGAGATCATCCGCAGGGAGGCAATCAGCCCCAGCATTTT
>TRBD1|-|TRBJ1-2|TRBV7-2
CASSPGDRAGGYTF
TGTGCCAGCAGCCCGGGGGACAGGGCAGGAGGCTACACCTTC
>TRBD1|-|TRBJ2-2|TRBV18
CASSPVGQGGTGELFF
TGTGCCAGCTCACCTGTAGGACAGGGTGGCACCGGGGAGCTGTTTTTT
>-|-|TRBJ1-1|TRBV6-1
CASSGLRADTEAFF
TGTGCCAGCAGCGGACTTAGGGCGGACACTGAAGCTTTCTTT
>TRBD1|-|TRBJ2-7|TRBV7-8
CASSPRTGDSYEQYF
TGTGCCAGCAGCCCACGGACAGGGGACTCCTACGAGCAGTACTTC
>-|-|TRBJ1-5|TRBV5-1
CASSLAGFSPQHF
TGCGCCAGCAGCTTGGCCGGGTTTTCGCCCCAGCATTTT
>TRBD1|-|TRBJ1-6|TRBV10-3
CAISESMGQGVSPLHF
TGTGCCATCAGTGAGTCGATGGGACAGGGGGTTTCACCCCTCCACTTT
>-|-|TRBJ2-3|TRBV28
CASSLKMGDTQYF
TGTGCCAGCAGTTTAAAGATGGGGGATACGCAGTATTTT
>-|few|TRBJ1-1|TRBV5-1
CASSLDGPEAFF
TGCGCCAGCAGCTTGGACGGACCTGAAGCTTTCTTT
>-|-|TRBJ1-4|TRBV29-1
CSASTENSNEKLFF
TGCAGCGCCTCGACAGAGAATAGTAATGAAAAACTGTTTTTT
>TRBD1|-|TRBJ2-1|TRBV29-1
CSTTRGQGAHEQFF
TGCAGCACGACGAGGGGGCAGGGGGCCCATGAGCAGTTCTTC
>TRBD1|-|TRBJ2-5|TRBV10-1
CAGPGTGFPFETQYF
TGCGCCGGACCCGGGACAGGGTTCCCTTTTGAGACCCAGTACTTC
>-|-|TRBJ2-5|TRBV25-1
CASRWEQETQYF
TGTGCCAGCAGATGGGAGCAAGAGACCCAGTACTTC
>-|-|TRBJ1-1|TRBV4-3
CASSQDMDRVRNTEAFF
TGCGCCAGCAGCCAAGATATGGACCGGGTCAGAAACACTGAAGCTTTCTTT
>-|-|TRBJ1-1|TRBV7-9
CAGSNAGVGTEAFF
TGTGCCGGAAGTAATGCGGGTGTGGGCACTGAAGCTTTCTTT
>TRBD2|-|TRBJ2-5|TRBV6-6
CASSYRRGREETQYF
TGTGCCAGCAGCTACCGTCGCGGGAGGGAAGAGACCCAGTACTTC
>-|-|TRBJ2-7|TRBV5-1
CASSLDSTSYEQYF
TGCGCCAGCAGCTTGGACAGTACCTCCTACGAGCAGTACTTC
>TRBD1|-|TRBJ2-7|TRBV28
CASSYLGQGPGDEQYF
TGTGCCAGCAGTTACTTGGGACAGGGTCCGGGCGACGAGCAGTACTTC
>-|-|TRBJ2-2|TRBV7-9
CASSLGANTGELFF
TGTGCCAGCAGCTTAGGAGCGAACACCGGGGAGCTGTTTTTT
>-|-|TRBJ1-2|TRBV20-1
CSASDTSGYTF
TGCAGTGCTAGTGACACAAGCGGCTACACCTTC
>TRBD2|-|TRBJ2-3|TRBV5-1
CASSFKLAEGADTQYF
TGCGCCAGCAGCTTCAAACTAGCGGAGGGGGCAGATACGCAGTATTTT
>-|-|TRBJ2-3|TRBV11-2
CASSLAATTDTQYF
TGTGCCAGCAGCTTAGCGGCTACCACAGATACGCAGTATTTT
>-|-|TRBJ1-5|TRBV10-3
CAISASGDQPQHF
TGTGCCATCAGTGCCTCGGGAGATCAGCCCCAGCATTTT
>-|-|TRBJ2-4|TRBV5-8
CASSHHKISGILAKNIQYF
TGTGCCAGCAGCCACCACAAGATATCGGGGATACTAGCCAAAAACATTCAGTACTTC
>-|-|TRBJ1-1|TRBV7-9
CASSLALGNTEAFF
TGTGCCAGCAGCTTAGCGCTAGGGAACACTGAAGCTTTCTTT
>-|few|TRBJ1-2|TRBV11-1
CASSLYTLGGYTF
TGTGCCAGCAGCTTGTACACTCTTGGGGGCTACACCTTC
>-|-|TRBJ1-6|TRBV5-8
CASSLWTVDNSPLHF
TGTGCCAGCAGCTTGTGGACAGTAGATAATTCACCCCTCCACTTT
>-|-|TRBJ1-1|TRBV5-1
CASCGGQGTEAFF
TGCGCCAGCTGCGGGGGGCAGGGTACTGAAGCTTTCTTT
>-|-|TRBJ1-2|TRBV23-1
CASSQSGGLRGYTF
TGCGCCAGCAGTCAATCAGGGGGTCTTCGGGGCTACACCTTC
>-|-|TRBJ2-7|TRBV7-9
CASSFSYEQYF
TGTGCCAGCAGCTTTTCCTACGAGCAGTACTTC
>-|-|TRBJ2-6|TRBV19
CASIGGRRANVLTF
TGTGCCAGTATAGGGGGAAGAAGGGCCAACGTCCTGACTTTC
>-|-|TRBJ1-1|TRBV7-9
CASSLLGTEAFF
TGTGCCAGCAGCCTACTCGGGACTGAAGCTTTCTTT
>TRBD2|-|TRBJ2-5|TRBV25-1
CASSEMLAGAETQYF
TGTGCCAGCAGTGAAATGCTAGCGGGAGCTGAGACCCAGTACTTC